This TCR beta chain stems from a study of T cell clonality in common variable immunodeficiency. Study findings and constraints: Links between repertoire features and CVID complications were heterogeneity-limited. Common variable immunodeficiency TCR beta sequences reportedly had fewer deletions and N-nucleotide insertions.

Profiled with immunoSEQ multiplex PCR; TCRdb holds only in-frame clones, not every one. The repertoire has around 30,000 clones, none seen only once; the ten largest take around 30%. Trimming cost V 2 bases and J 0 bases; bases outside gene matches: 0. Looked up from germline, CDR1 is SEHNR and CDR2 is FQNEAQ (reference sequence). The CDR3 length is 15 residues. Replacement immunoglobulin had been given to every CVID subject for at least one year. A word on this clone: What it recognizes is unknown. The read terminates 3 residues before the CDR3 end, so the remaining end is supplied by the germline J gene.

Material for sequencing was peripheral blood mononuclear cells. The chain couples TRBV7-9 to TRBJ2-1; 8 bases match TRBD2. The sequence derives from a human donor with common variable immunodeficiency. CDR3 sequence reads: CASSLSGGSYNEQFF. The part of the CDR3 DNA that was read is TGTGCCAGCAGCTTAAGCGGGGGCTCCTACAATGAG.